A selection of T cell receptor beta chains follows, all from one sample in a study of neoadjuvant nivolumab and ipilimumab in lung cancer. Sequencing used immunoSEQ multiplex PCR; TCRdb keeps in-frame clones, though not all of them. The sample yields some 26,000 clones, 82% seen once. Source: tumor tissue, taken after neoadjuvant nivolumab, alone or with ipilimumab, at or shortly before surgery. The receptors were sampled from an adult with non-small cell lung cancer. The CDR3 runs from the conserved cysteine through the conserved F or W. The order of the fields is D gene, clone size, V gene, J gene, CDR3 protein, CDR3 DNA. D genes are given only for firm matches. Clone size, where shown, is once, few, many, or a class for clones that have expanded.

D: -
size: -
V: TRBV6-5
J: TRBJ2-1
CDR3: CASSMGAEQFF
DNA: TGTGCCAGTTCAATGGGGGCTGAGCAGTTCTTC

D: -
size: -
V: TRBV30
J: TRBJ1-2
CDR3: CAWSVGGTGNYGYTF
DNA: TGTGCCTGGAGTGTAGGTGGGACGGGTAACTATGGCTACACCTTC

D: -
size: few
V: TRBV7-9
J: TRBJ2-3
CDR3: CASSSDADTQYF
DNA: TGTGCCAGCAGCTCTGACGCAGATACGCAGTATTTT

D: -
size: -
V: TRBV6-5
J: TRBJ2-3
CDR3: CASGYPRATDTQYF
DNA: TGTGCCAGTGGATACCCTAGAGCCACAGATACGCAGTATTTT

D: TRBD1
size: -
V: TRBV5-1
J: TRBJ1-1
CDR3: CASSSGGRGLTEAFF
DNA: TGCGCCAGCAGCTCGGGAGGCAGGGGGCTAACTGAAGCTTTCTTT

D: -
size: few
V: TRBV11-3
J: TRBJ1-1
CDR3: CASSEPSGSGNTEAFF
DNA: TGTGCCAGCAGCGAACCGTCGGGTTCGGGGAACACTGAAGCTTTCTTT

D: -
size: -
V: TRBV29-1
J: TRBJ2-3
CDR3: CSQLVGAGDTQYF
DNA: TGCAGCCAGCTAGTAGGGGCCGGGGATACGCAGTATTTT

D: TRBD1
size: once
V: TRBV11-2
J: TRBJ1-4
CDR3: CASSRDRGGEKLFF
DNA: TGTGCCAGCAGCCGGGACAGGGGTGGTGAAAAACTGTTTTTT

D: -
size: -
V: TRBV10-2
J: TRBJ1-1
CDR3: CASGGDAAGTEAFF
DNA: TGCGCCAGCGGGGGGGACGCCGCCGGGACTGAAGCTTTCTTT

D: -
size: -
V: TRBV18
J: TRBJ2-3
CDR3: CASSNGALGPQYF
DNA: TGTGCCAGCTCAAATGGCGCCCTAGGGCCGCAGTATTTT

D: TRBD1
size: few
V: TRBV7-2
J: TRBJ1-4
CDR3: CASSPRDRANNEKLFF
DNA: TGTGCCAGCAGCCCCAGGGACAGGGCGAACAATGAAAAACTGTTTTTT

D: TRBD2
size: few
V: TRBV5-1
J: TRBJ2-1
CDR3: CASSLFPSGYNEQFF
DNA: TGCGCCAGCAGCTTGTTTCCTAGCGGATACAATGAGCAGTTCTTC

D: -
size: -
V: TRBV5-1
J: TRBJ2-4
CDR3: CASMEETAKNIQYF
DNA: TGCGCCAGCATGGAGGAAACGGCCAAAAACATTCAGTACTTC

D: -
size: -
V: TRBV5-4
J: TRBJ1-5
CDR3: CASSHGAGAKLNQPQHF
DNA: TGTGCCAGCAGTCATGGGGCGGGGGCTAAGTTGAATCAGCCCCAGCATTTT

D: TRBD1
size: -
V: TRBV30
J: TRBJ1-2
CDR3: CAWRLTGGSGYTF
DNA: TGTGCTTGGAGGTTAACAGGGGGCAGTGGCTACACCTTC

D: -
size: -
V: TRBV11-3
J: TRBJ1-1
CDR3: CASSLGGNTEAFF
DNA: TGTGCCAGCAGCTTAGGAGGGAACACTGAAGCTTTCTTT

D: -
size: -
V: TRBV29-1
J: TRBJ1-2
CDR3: CSGTHTIYGYTF
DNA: TGCAGCGGGACTCATACTATCTATGGCTACACCTTC

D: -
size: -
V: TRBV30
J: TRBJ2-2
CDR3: CAWSVGYLNTGELFF
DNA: TGTGCCTGGAGTGTTGGCTATCTAAACACCGGGGAGCTGTTTTTT

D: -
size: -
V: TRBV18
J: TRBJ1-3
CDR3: CASSLNPPVSGNTIYF
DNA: TGTGCCAGCTCCCTAAACCCACCGGTCTCTGGAAACACCATATATTTT

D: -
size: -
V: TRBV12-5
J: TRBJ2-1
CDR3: CASGLSGSGDEQFF
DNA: TGTGCTAGTGGTTTGTCTGGGTCAGGCGACGAGCAGTTCTTC

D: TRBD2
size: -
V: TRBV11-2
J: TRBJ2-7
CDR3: CASSLEIAGNHEQYF
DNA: TGTGCCAGCAGCTTAGAAATAGCGGGAAATCACGAGCAGTACTTC

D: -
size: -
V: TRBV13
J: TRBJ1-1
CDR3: CASSLGGRRGNTEAFF
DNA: TGTGCCAGCAGCTTAGGCGGCAGAAGAGGGAACACTGAAGCTTTCTTT

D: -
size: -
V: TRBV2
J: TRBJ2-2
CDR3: CAIQRSGELFF
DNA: TGTGCCATCCAAAGGTCCGGGGAGCTGTTTTTT

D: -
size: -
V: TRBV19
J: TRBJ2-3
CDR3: CASSIDHQLRTQYF
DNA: TGTGCCAGTAGTATAGATCATCAGTTGCGTACGCAGTATTTT

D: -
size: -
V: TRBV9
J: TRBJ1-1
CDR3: CASSSGLYTEAFF
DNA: TGTGCCAGCAGCTCCGGACTGTACACTGAAGCTTTCTTT

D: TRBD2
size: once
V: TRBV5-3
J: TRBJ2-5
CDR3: CARSSVTSGEETQYF
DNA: TGTGCCAGAAGCTCAGTGACTAGCGGGGAAGAGACCCAGTACTTC

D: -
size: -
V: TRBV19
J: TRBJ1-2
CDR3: CASSTSLVGGAFYGYTF
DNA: TGTGCCAGTAGTACCTCCTTGGTTGGGGGGGCATTCTATGGCTACACCTTC

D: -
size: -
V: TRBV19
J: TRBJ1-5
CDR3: CASSILLGGYSNQPQHF
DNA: TGTGCCAGTAGTATCTTGCTAGGAGGCTATAGCAATCAGCCCCAGCATTTT

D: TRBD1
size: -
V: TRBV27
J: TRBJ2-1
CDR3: CASSTGAFGQFF
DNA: TGTGCCAGCTCTACAGGGGCTTTCGGGCAGTTCTTC